This passage covers 20 T cell receptor beta chains from one sample sequenced in a study of T cell clonality in common variable immunodeficiency. Assay used: immunoSEQ multiplex PCR; TCRdb lists only in-frame clones, some missing. Altogether about 37,000 clones were found in the sample, and no singletons occur. The source material was peripheral blood mononuclear cells. The source of these receptors is a person aged 18 to 69 in good health.

At least ten counts were recorded for this clone. The read ends 3 residues early relative to the CDR3; the germline J gene fills the gap. V gene TRBV19 combines with J gene TRBJ2-7; 10 nucleotides agree with TRBD1. The CDR3 is made up of 18 amino acids. V lost 5 bases and J lost 4; bases outside the gene matches: 17. Germline CDR1 reads LNHDA; CDR2 reads SQIVND (reference sequence). The DNA read from the CDR3 is TGTGCCAGTAGTCCTCTGCCGGGACAGGGGACGTCGGGGTACGAG. This gives the protein CASSPLPGQGTSGYE. The complete CDR3 sequence is CASSPLPGQGTSGYEQYF. The full variable domain, rest sourced from reference TRBV19 and TRBJ2-7, is DGGITQSPKYLFRKEGQNVTLSCEQNLNHDAMYWYRQDPGQGLRLIYYSQIVNDFQKGDIAEGYSVSREKKESFPLTVTSAQKNPTAFYLCASSPLPGQGTSGYEQYFGPGTRLTVT.

This clone was recorded many times. The CDR3 end falls 3 residues outside the read, so it is completed with the germline J gene. The chain couples TRBV7-8 to TRBJ1-4; D possibly corresponds to TRBD1 (6 bases). V shed 3 bases and J shed 7 bases, with 9 bases lying between them. Per the germline V gene, CDR1 is SGHVS and CDR2 is FQNEAQ. CDR3 length equals 13 residues. The part of the CDR3 DNA that was read is TGTGCCAGCAGCTTTAGCAGGGGTGAAAAA. It yields the protein CASSFSRGEK. The entire CDR3 sequence reads CASSFSRGEKLFF.

A word on this clone: A far larger clone is only one base removed, so a read error is likely. Sequencing ends 3 residues short of the CDR3 end; the germline J gene provides the rest. The chain carries TRBV6-1 and TRBJ2-7, with D possibly TRBD1 on 6 matching bases. Looked up from germline, CDR1 is MNHNS and CDR2 is SASEGT. The CDR3 has 15 residues. The CDR3 is CPSSAHYQTGHEQYF. Partial CDR3 DNA: TGTCCCAGCAGTGCCCACTACCAGACAGGCCACGAG.

Remarks on this clone: Read coverage stops 3 residues before the CDR3 terminus; the germline J gene supplies the remainder. The chain combines TRBV7-9 with TRBJ2-7; TRBD1 is a possible D gene (6 bases). Trimming stripped 4 bases from V and 4 bases from J, with 14 bases between. The CDR3 has 14 residues. Germline V CDR1 and CDR2: SEHNR, FQNEAQ (reference sequence). CDR3 loop: CASSSPGQLYEQYF. Partial CDR3 DNA: TGTGCCAGCAGCTCGCCCGGACAGCTATACGAG. Full variable domain (remainder filled in from reference TRBV7-9 and TRBJ2-7): DTGVSQNPRHKITKRGQNVTFRCDPISEHNRLYWYRQTLGQGPEFLTYFQNEAQLEKSRLLSDRFSAERPKGSFSTLEIQRTEQGDSAMYLCASSSPGQLYEQYFGPGTRLTVT.

This clone was found many times. The read is 3 residues too short to cover the CDR3 end, so that end is filled in from the germline J gene. The chain carries TRBV7-9 and TRBJ2-5, with a possible D match to TRBD2 (6 bases). V dropped 5 bases and J dropped 5 bases, with 15 bases sitting between them. Germline V gene data show CDR1 as SEHNR and CDR2 as FQNEAQ (reference sequence). The CDR3 is 14 amino acids. The CDR3 spells CASSRTLTSETQYF. The CDR3 DNA, read in part, is TGTGCCAGCAGCCGAACCCTAACTAGCGAGACC.

This clone appeared many times. The read ends 3 residues before the CDR3 terminus; that terminus is restored from the germline J gene. The rearrangement joins TRBV20-1 to TRBJ2-7; 9 nucleotides agree with TRBD1. Germline lookup yields CDR1 DFQATT and CDR2 SNEGSKA (reference sequence). V dropped 5 bases and J dropped 3; count of bases not matched to a gene: 8. The CDR3 is 14 residues long. The CDR3 loop reads CSADGGQGDYEQYF. The part of the CDR3 DNA that was read is TGCAGTGCTGATGGGGGACAGGGAGACTACGAG.

The sample holds many counts of this clone. The CDR3 goes on 3 residues after the read ends, and that part is filled in from the germline J gene. The rearrangement uses TRBV7-6 and TRBJ2-7; D is unresolved. CDR1 is SGHVS and CDR2 is FNYEAQ in the germline V gene. CDR3 length equals 15 residues. V was trimmed by 7 bases and J by 0 bases, leaving 16 bases between them. CDR3: CASTPSAESSYEQYF. CDR3 bases read: TGTGCCAGCACCCCATCGGCGGAGAGCTCCTACGAG. Complete variable domain (other parts from reference TRBV7-6 and TRBJ2-7): GAGVSQSPRYKVTKRGQDVALRCDPISGHVSLYWYRQALGQGPEFLTYFNYEAQQDKSGLPNDRFSAERPEGSISTLTIQRTEQRDSAMYRCASTPSAESSYEQYFGPGTRLTVT.

This clone was seen many times. Read coverage stops 3 residues before the CDR3 terminus; the germline J gene supplies the remainder. The chain employs TRBV19 and TRBJ2-7; the match to TRBD1 covers 12 bases. CDR3 length equals 15 residues. In germline, CDR1 is LNHDA, CDR2 SQIVND (reference sequence). V gave up 7 bases and J gave up 6 bases; unmatched junction bases: 10. CDR3 sequence: CASTDKGTGGREQYF. The DNA read from the CDR3 is TGTGCCAGTACCGACAAAGGGACAGGGGGCCGCGAG.

This clone was seen at least ten times. Read sequence stops 3 residues before the CDR3 end, and the germline J gene provides the missing end. This chain uses TRBV19 with TRBJ2-4, with 15 bases matching TRBD2. The CDR3 extends over 17 amino acids. The germline CDR1 and CDR2 sequences are LNHDA and SQIVND (reference sequence). The trim removed 5 bases at V and 8 bases at J, leaving 10 bases unmatched. The sequenced part of the CDR3 DNA is TGTGCCAGTAGTCTCAGGACTAGCGGGAGGGCCGTGGACATT. Translating gives CASSLRTSGRAVDI. The entire CDR3 sequence reads CASSLRTSGRAVDIQYF. Together with reference TRBV19 and TRBJ2-4, the CDR3 gives the full variable domain: DGGITQSPKYLFRKEGQNVTLSCEQNLNHDAMYWYRQDPGQGLRLIYYSQIVNDFQKGDIAEGYSVSREKKESFPLTVTSAQKNPTAFYLCASSLRTSGRAVDIQYFGAGTRLSVL.

This clone has ten or more counts. The read terminates 3 residues before the CDR3 end, so the remaining end is supplied by the germline J gene. This chain links TRBV19 with TRBJ2-2; 7 nucleotides line up with TRBD2. The V gene end was trimmed by 8 bases and the J gene end by 1 base; junction bases not matched to a gene: 10. CDR3 length: 16 amino acids. Germline CDR1 LNHDA, CDR2 SQIVND (reference sequence). The covered CDR3 bases are TGTGCCAGTGTACTAGCGCCGACGGGGAACACCGGGGAG. It translates to CASVLAPTGNTGE. The entire CDR3 protein is CASVLAPTGNTGELFF.

This clone was observed at least ten times. The CDR3 end is not reached by the read, which stops 3 residues before it; the germline J gene fills it in. This chain connects TRBV29-1 to TRBJ1-3, with 7 bases matching TRBD1. The germline V gene has CDR1 SQVTM and CDR2 ANQGSEA. CDR3 length equals 12 residues. J lost 3 bases, V lost 7 bases, and 3 bases had no gene match. CDR3 sequence reads: CSGTGVGNTIYF. The part of the CDR3 DNA that was read is TGCAGCGGTACAGGGGTTGGAAACACC.

This clone was counted ten times or more. The read ends 3 residues before the CDR3 terminus; that terminus is restored from the germline J gene. V gene TRBV6-1 combines with J gene TRBJ2-1; possibly TRBD1 for D (6 bases). Germline CDR1 and CDR2: MNHNS and SASEGT. The CDR3 covers 16 residues. V lost 0 bases and J 0 bases, leaving 9 bases between the germline ends. Incomplete CDR3 DNA: TGTGCCAGCAGTGAAGCGGCCAGGGGCTCCTACAATGAG. Translated, it gives CASSEAARGSYNE. The full CDR3 protein is CASSEAARGSYNEQFF.

On this clone itself: Read sequence stops 3 residues before the CDR3 end, and the germline J gene provides the missing end. The rearrangement links TRBV7-9 to TRBJ1-6, with TRBD1 matching 8 bases. This CDR3 has 14 amino acids. Germline V CDR1 and CDR2: SEHNR, FQNEAQ (reference sequence). With 4 bases clipped from V and 7 bases from J, the junction kept 3 bases outside the gene matches. The part of the CDR3 DNA that was read is TGTGCCAGCAGCTACGGACAGGGAAATTCACCC. Protein sequence: CASSYGQGNSP. The CDR3 reads in full as CASSYGQGNSPLHF.

In its sample, this clone was seen many times. The read comes to an end 3 residues before the CDR3 does, leaving the germline J gene to fill in the end. The chain links TRBV3-1 (or the pseudogene TRBV3-2) to TRBJ1-3, with TRBD1 matching 7 bases. The V and J ends lost 4 bases and 1 base, in that order; junction bases with no gene match: 13. There are 18 residues in the CDR3. Germline-derived CDR1 and CDR2 are LGHDT and YNNKEL (reference sequence). The CDR3 sequence: CASSPLDRVRGSGNTIYF. The sequenced part of the CDR3 DNA is TGTGCCAGCAGCCCCCTAGACAGGGTGAGGGGTTCTGGAAACACC.

This clone appeared many times. Read data end 3 residues before the CDR3 end; the end is taken from the germline J gene. This chain joins TRBV6-4 and TRBJ2-1, with TRBD2 matching over 8 bases. The J segment lost 5 bases and the V segment lost 3 bases, leaving 6 bases of the junction unmatched. Germline CDR1 is MRHNA and CDR2 is SNTAGT. The CDR3 runs 15 residues. CDR3 protein: CASSEEAGDHNEQFF. CDR3 DNA, as far as it was read: TGTGCCAGCAGTGAAGAAGCGGGAGACCACAATGAG.

This clone appeared many times. The read ends 3 residues shy of where the CDR3 ends; the end is completed using the germline J gene. V usage is TRBV23-1 and J usage is TRBJ1-5; D is unresolved. TRBV23-1 is an open reading frame whose function is uncertain. The CDR3 has 14 amino acids. Trimming removed 4 bases from V and 5 bases from J, with 12 bases in between. CDR3 sequence reads: CASSPRGSYQPQHF. Incomplete CDR3 DNA: TGCGCCAGCAGTCCCCGGGGTTCCTATCAGCCC.

CDR3 bases read: TGTGCCAGCAGTGAAGAACTAGCGGGAGGGAATGAC. It is translated as CASSEELAGGND. The full CDR3 protein is CASSEELAGGNDYTF. The rearrangement uses TRBV6-1 and TRBJ1-2, with D unresolved. The read ends 3 residues early relative to the CDR3; the germline J gene fills the gap. Per the germline V gene, CDR1 is MNHNS and CDR2 is SASEGT. This CDR3 has 15 residues.

This clone was detected many times. The read gets to within 3 residues of the CDR3 end, and the germline J gene fills in the rest. J is TRBJ1-4 and V is TRBV28; TRBD1 might be the D (5 bases). CDR1 and CDR2 from the germline V gene are MDHEN and SYDVKM. CDR3 size: 18 residues. CDR3 DNA, as far as it was read: TGTGCCAGCAGTCCCTCAGACGGGGGGAGCGGTCGTTGGGGGAAA. Protein: CASSPSDGGSGRWGK. The entire CDR3 protein is CASSPSDGGSGRWGKLFF. The variable domain in full, completed from reference TRBV28 and TRBJ1-4, reads DVKVTQSSRYLVKRTGEKVFLECVQDMDHENMFWYRQDPGLGLRLIYFSYDVKMKEKGDIPEGYSVSREKKERFSLILESASTNQTSMYLCASSPSDGGSGRWGKLFFGSGTQLSVL.

This clone came up many times. The CDR3 end is not reached by the read, which stops 3 residues before it; the germline J gene fills it in. The V gene is TRBV4-2, the J gene TRBJ1-6; 9 positions match TRBD1. This CDR3 is built from 16 residues. Germline assignment: CDR1 LGHNA and CDR2 YNFKEQ. The V gene end was trimmed by 2 bases and the J gene end by 10 bases; junction bases not matched to a gene: 9. The DNA read from the CDR3 is TGTGCCAGCAGCCAAAACACCGGGACAGGGCGGTCACCC. Translating it yields CASSQNTGTGRSP. From start to end, the CDR3 is CASSQNTGTGRSPLHF.

This clone came up many times. The read terminates 3 residues before the CDR3 end, so the remaining end is supplied by the germline J gene. The chain joins TRBV5-1 to TRBJ2-1, with 7 bases identical to TRBD1. The CDR3 sequence is 17 residues long. V trimming: 3 bases; J trimming: 4 bases; junction bases outside the gene matches: 13. Germline V gene lookup returns CDR1 SGHRS and CDR2 YFSETQ. CDR3: CASSSHLTGTVYNEQFF. Incomplete CDR3 DNA: TGCGCCAGCAGCTCCCACCTAACCGGGACAGTATACAATGAG.